The clone carrying this TCR beta chain was counted once. The data are from a study of blood T cell repertoires in COVID-19. For the study at large: Samples taken during acute and convalescent COVID-19 were collected in the United States, Italy and Spain. PBMCs, B-cell-depleted T cells, or T cells provided the cDNA or gDNA that made up the material.

From germline, CDR1 is MNHEY and CDR2 SMNVEV (reference sequence). The CDR3 contains 15 residues. V was trimmed by 1 base and J by 0 bases, leaving 7 bases between them. As processed by the authors: Reference gene primer amplification gave estimated nucleated cell counts. TCRdb keeps only in-frame clones here, not all; method: immunoSEQ multiplex PCR. The DNA was the basis for D and trimming; V, J and clone size are from that table. The sample records about 130,000 clones, over 75% being singletons. This TCR was recovered from a man in his fifties or sixties with acute or convalescent COVID-19. Input material: peripheral blood. The rearrangement joins TRBV27 to TRBJ1-3, with D possibly being TRBD1 (6 bases). CDR3 amino acids: CASSLWGPSGNTIYF. The CDR3 DNA reads as TGTGCCAGCAGTTTATGGGGGCCCTCTGGAAACACCATATATTTT.